The source of this T cell receptor beta chain is a study of control samples from healthy donors and cancer patients. Using immunoSEQ multiplex PCR, the repertoire was profiled, and TCRdb retains in-frame clones only, with some absent. The table has about 140,000 clones, about 90% seen once. The germline gives CDR1 LNHDA, CDR2 SQIVND (reference sequence). Trimming took 7 bases from V and 4 from J; bases not matched to a gene: 6. The CDR3 is 13 amino acids. Sequences were obtained from blood. This clonotype was sampled from a man aged 18 to 30 in good health. The V call is TRBV19, the J call TRBJ1-1, with TRBD1 matching 7 bases. In DNA, the CDR3 is TGTGCCAGTACTGAGACAGGGATCACTGAAGCTTTCTTT. Its protein product is CASTETGITEAFF.